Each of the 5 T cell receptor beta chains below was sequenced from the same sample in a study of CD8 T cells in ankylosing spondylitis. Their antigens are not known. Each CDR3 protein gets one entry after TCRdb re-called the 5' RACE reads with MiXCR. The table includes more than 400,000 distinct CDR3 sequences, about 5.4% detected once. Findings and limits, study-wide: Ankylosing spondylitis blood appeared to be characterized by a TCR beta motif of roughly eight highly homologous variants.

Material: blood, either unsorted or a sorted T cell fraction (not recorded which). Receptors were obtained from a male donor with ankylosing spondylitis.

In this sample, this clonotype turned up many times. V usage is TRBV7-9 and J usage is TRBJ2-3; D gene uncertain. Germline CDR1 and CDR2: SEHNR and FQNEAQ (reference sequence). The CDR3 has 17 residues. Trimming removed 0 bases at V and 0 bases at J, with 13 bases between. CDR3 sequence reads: CASSLARTGASTDTQYF. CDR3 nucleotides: TGTGCCAGCAGCTTAGCCAGGACGGGCGCTAGCACAGATACGCAGTATTTT. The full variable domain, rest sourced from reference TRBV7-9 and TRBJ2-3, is DTGVSQNPRHKITKRGQNVTFRCDPISEHNRLYWYRQTLGQGPEFLTYFQNEAQLEKSRLLSDRFSAERPKGSFSTLEIQRTEQGDSAMYLCASSLARTGASTDTQYFGPGTRLTVL.

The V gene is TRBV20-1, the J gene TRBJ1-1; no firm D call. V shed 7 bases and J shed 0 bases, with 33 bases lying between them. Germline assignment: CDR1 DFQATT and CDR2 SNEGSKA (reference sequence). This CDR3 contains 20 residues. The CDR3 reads CSGQAPGKAASPSMNTEAFF. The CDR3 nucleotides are TGCAGTGGCCAGGCCCCGGGCAAGGCTGCGTCTCCCTCTATGAACACTGAAGCTTTCTTT.

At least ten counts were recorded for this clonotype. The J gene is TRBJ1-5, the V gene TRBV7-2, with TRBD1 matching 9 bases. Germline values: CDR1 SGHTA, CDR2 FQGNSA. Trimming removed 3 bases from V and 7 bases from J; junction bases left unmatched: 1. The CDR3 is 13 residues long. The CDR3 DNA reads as TGTGCCAGCAGCTTGACAGGGGGACAGCCCCAGCATTTT. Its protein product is CASSLTGGQPQHF.

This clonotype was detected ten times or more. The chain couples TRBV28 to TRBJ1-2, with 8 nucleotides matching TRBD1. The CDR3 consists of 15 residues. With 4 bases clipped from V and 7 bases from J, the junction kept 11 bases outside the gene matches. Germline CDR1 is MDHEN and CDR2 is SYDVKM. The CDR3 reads CASSSTHDRGGGYTF. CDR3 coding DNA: TGTGCCAGCAGTTCAACCCATGACAGGGGCGGTGGCTACACCTTC.

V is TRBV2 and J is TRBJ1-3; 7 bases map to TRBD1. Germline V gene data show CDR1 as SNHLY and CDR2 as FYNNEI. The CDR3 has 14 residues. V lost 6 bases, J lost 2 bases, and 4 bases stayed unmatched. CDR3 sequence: CASRPGQTGNTIYF. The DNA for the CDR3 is TGTGCCAGCAGGCCGGGACAGACTGGAAACACCATATATTTT.